The clone carrying this TCR beta chain was seen a single time. The data were obtained in a study of blood T cell repertoires in COVID-19. Original methodology: How many nucleated cells were present was estimated from reference gene primer amplification. The method was immunoSEQ multiplex PCR; TCRdb's version includes in-frame clones alone and lacks a portion of them. D and trimming were read from the DNA, whereas the V and J calls and clone size are those reported in that table. The sample records about 470,000 clones, roughly nine tenths being singletons. Participants' reported clinical history set cohort assignment. The TCR was taken from a woman aged 18-30 years who had recovered from COVID-19. The sequencing sample was made of PBMCs or T cells enriched from blood (not recorded which).

The CDR3 nucleotides read TGTGCCAGTTTTTCAGGGAACACCGGGGAGCTGTTTTTT. Its translation is CASFSGNTGELFF. The rearrangement joins TRBV19 to TRBJ2-2; no reliable D call. The CDR3 is made up of 13 amino acids. Per the germline V gene, CDR1 is LNHDA and CDR2 is SQIVND (reference sequence). Between the trimmed V and J ends, which lost 8 bases and 1 base, there was a span of 8 bases.